One TCR beta chain is described in this entry. Generated by immunoSEQ multiplex PCR, the TCRdb table keeps only in-frame clones and is missing some. The sample includes roughly 72,000 clones, nearly 90% seen only once; the top ten take 10% to 12%. The CDR3 totals 13 residues. The germline CDR1 and CDR2 sequences are SGHRS and YFSETQ. V gave up 0 bases and J gave up 4 bases, with 5 bases separating them. This sample is part of a study of OX40 agonist ivuxolimab in advanced cancers. Looking at the study overall: At approximately 80% male, the cohort had a mean age of about 60 years, ranging from about 20 to 90.

The chain carries TRBV5-1 and TRBJ1-3; D unclear. The TCR comes from an adult with an advanced solid tumor such as melanoma, head and neck, liver or kidney cancer. The sample here was CD4+ or CD8+ T cells sorted from blood, taken in a trial of the OX40 agonist ivuxolimab. Written as DNA, the CDR3 is TGCGCCAGCAGCTTGGGGCTGGGAAACACCATATATTTT. Amino acid sequence: CASSLGLGNTIYF.